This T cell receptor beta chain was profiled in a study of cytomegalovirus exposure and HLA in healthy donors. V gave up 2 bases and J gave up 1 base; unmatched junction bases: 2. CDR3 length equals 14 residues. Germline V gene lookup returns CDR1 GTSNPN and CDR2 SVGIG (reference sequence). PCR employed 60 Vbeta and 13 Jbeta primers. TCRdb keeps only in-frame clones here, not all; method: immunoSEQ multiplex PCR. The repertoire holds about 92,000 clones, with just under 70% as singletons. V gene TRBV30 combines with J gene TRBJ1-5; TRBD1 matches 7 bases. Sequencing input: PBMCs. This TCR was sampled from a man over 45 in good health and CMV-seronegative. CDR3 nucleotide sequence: TGTGCCTGGAGTCGACAGGGAAGCAATCAGCCCCAGCATTTT. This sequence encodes CAWSRQGSNQPQHF.